This TCR beta chain was sequenced in a study of brain T cells in children with intractable seizures. Only in-frame clones appear in the TCRdb table, and some are missing; sequencing was by immunoSEQ multiplex PCR. Among 70,000 to 85,000 clones listed, 90% to 95% were seen once. Patients received at least one anti-epileptic drug before surgery. This clone was seen a single time. Its antigen is still unknown. Study results and caveats: Patients' HCMV serostatus was unknown; virus specificity rests on CDR3 similarity alone.

CDR3 length equals 17 residues. Germline V gives CDR1 SGHTA, CDR2 FQGTGA. J was trimmed by 4 bases and V by 5 bases; bases with no gene match: 14. This TCR came from a girl aged 2 to 9 with Rasmussen encephalitis and intractable seizures. The V and J genes are TRBV7-3 and TRBJ2-1; 7 bases map to TRBD2. Specimen: peripheral blood, collected at surgery. The CDR3 spells CASSPKPIGRGYNEQFF. CDR3 nucleotides: TGTGCCAGCAGCCCCAAACCGATCGGGCGGGGGTACAATGAGCAGTTCTTC.